The T cell receptor (beta chain) under discussion was sequenced for a study of spatial heterogeneity in lung cancer. Study at large: Sequencing covered available follow-up PBMC samples collected a median of roughly 22 months after resection. Alpha-chain sequences were detected in numbers that were consistently lower than beta-chain sequences. General observations from the study: Ubiquitous expanded tumor TCRs were seen in blood more at resection than at follow-up.

Sample time point: blood at routine non-recurrence follow-up after resection. Unsorted whole RNA samples from tumor, nontumor lung or frozen PBMC were sequenced. V lost 6 bases and J lost 7, with 21 bases in between. Germline CDR1 reads MNHEY; CDR2 reads SVGAGI. This CDR3 has 16 amino acids. This clonotype was detected only a few times. What it binds is not known. One entry per CDR3 protein results from TCRdb running MiXCR on the 5' RACE reads. The sample yields 35,000 to 45,000 distinct CDR3 sequences, 6% to 9.5% seen once. This specimen consisted of PBMCs, obtained at follow-up. The origin of this receptor is a male donor with early-stage non-small cell lung cancer. The rearrangement links TRBV6-5 to TRBJ2-2; D perhaps matches TRBD2 (5 bases). The CDR3 reads CASSTPAALRGGELFF. The CDR3 bases are TGTGCCAGCAGCACCCCAGCGGCCCTTCGGGGCGGGGAGCTGTTTTTT.